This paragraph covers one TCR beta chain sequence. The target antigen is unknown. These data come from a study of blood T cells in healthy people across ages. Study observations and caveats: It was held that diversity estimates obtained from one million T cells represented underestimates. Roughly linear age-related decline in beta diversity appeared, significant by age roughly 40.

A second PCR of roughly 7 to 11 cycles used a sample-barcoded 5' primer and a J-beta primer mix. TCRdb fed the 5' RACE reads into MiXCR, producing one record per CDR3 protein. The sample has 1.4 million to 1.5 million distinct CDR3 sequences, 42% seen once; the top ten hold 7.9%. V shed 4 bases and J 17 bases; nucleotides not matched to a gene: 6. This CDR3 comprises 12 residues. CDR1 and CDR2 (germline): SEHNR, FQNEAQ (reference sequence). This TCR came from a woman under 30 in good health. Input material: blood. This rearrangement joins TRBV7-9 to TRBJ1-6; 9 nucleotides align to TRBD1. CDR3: CASSSDRGFVHF. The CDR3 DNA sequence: TGTGCCAGCAGCTCGGACAGGGGATTCGTCCACTTT.